This T cell receptor beta chain was sequenced for a study of identical twins. Notes on the study in general: Low generation-probability sequences were in excess among twin-shared out-of-frame alpha sequences.

A few counts support this clonotype. The antigen is undetermined. Trimming removed 4 bases from V and 3 bases from J, with 19 bases in between. This CDR3 region has 17 residues. Germline CDR1 reads MNHEY; CDR2 reads SVGEGT. MiXCR, applied by TCRdb to the 5' RACE reads, yields one record per CDR3 protein. The sample contains 450,000 to 650,000 distinct CDR3 sequences, over 8.5% of which appear only once. This sample was also put to use in a study of yellow fever vaccine responses in identical twins.

Sequencing was carried out using PBMCs. The rearrangement uses TRBV6-2 or TRBV6-3 and TRBJ1-5; D not resolved. This TCR was sampled from a woman aged 18 to 35 in good health. This CDR3 reads CASSFGPGGLNNQPQHF. CDR3 in DNA: TGTGCCAGCAGTTTTGGTCCGGGAGGTCTCAACAATCAGCCCCAGCATTTT.